This record looks at one T cell receptor beta chain sequence and its context. Antigen specificity is unknown. This sample is part of a study of T-cell memory formation after mild COVID-19. Points from the study as a whole: There was no confirmation that second-wave clones peaking on day 37 were SARS-CoV-2 specific. Some SARS-CoV-2-responding clones were already detected in memory before infection.

TCRdb used MiXCR to reprocess the 5' RACE reads, holding one entry per CDR3 protein. The table shows roughly 130,000 distinct CDR3 sequences, with 16% occurring only once. In germline, CDR1 is MNHNS, CDR2 SASEGT. Deletions cut 1 base from V and 7 bases from J, with 15 bases between. The CDR3 covers 15 residues. The V and J genes are TRBV6-1 and TRBJ2-3, with a weak D call TRBD1 (6 bases). Material: PBMCs or a T cell subset sorted from them (not recorded which). This receptor was taken from an adult woman who had mild COVID-19 (a few samples of this study predate the infection). Cell type and time point are not known. The CDR3 spells CASSEEDSRRHTQYF. CDR3 DNA sequence: TGTGCCAGCAGTGAAGAGGACAGTAGGAGACATACGCAGTATTTT.